This TCR beta chain came from a study of shared clonotypes between healthy human individuals. This CDR3 spans 16 amino acids. With 0 bases removed from V and 5 bases from J, the gap between germline ends came to 18 bases. Germline lookup yields CDR1 SGDLS and CDR2 YYNGEE. Sorted-subset replicate PCRs used 150 to 250 ng of genomic DNA. This amount corresponded to some 32,000 T cell genomes. TCRdb's copy holds only in-frame clones and misses some; the assay was immunoSEQ multiplex PCR. The sample has a few million clones; almost 96% are singletons. The chain couples TRBV9 to TRBJ2-7; weak D call: TRBD2 (6 bases). Sequencing was done on a sample of naive CD4+ T cells sorted from blood. Subset denoted: CD45RA+ positively selected. The source is a young man in good health. The CDR3 here is CASSVEGPGGRNEQYF. Here the CDR3 DNA reads TGTGCCAGCAGCGTAGAAGGCCCCGGGGGTCGCAACGAGCAGTACTTC.